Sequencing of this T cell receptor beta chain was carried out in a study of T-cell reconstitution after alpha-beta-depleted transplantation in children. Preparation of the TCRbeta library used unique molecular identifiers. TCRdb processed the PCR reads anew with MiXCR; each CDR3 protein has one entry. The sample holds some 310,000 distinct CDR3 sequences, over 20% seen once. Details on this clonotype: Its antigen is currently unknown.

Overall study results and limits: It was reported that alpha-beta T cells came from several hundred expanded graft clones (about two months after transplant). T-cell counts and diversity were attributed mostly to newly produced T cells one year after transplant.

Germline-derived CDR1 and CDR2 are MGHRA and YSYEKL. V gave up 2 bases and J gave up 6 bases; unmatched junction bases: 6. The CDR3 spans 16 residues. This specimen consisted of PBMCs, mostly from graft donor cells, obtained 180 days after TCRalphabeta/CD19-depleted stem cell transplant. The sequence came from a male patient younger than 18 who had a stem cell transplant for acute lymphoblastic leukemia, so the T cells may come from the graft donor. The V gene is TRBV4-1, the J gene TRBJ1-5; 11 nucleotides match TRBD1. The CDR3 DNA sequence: TGCGCCAGCAGCCAACTCGGGACAGGGGGATTTCAGCCCCAGCATTTT. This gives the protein CASSQLGTGGFQPQHF.